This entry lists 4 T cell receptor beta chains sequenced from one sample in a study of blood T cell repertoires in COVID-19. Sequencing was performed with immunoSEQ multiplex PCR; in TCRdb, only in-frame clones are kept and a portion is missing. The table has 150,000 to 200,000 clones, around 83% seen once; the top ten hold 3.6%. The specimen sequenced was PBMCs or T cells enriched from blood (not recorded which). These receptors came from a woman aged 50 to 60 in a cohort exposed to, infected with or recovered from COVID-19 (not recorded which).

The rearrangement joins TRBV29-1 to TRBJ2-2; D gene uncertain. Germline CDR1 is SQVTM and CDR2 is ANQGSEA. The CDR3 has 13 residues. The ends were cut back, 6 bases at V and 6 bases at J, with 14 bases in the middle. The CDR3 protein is CSVNRGSAGELFF. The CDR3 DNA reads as TGCAGCGTCAATCGAGGCAGCGCCGGGGAGCTGTTTTTT.

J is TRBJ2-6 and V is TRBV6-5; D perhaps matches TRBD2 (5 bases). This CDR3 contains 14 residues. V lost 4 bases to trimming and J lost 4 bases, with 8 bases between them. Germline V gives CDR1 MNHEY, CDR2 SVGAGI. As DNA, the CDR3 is TGTGCCAGCAGTTTTCGGGGAGGGGCCAACGTCCTGACTTTC. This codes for CASSFRGGANVLTF.

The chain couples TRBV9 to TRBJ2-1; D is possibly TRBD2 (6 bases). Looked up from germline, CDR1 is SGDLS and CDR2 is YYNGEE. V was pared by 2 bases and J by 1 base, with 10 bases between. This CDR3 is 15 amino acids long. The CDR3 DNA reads TGTGCCAGCAGCGTCCAAGGAGGGTCCTACAATGAGCAGTTCTTC. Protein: CASSVQGGSYNEQFF.

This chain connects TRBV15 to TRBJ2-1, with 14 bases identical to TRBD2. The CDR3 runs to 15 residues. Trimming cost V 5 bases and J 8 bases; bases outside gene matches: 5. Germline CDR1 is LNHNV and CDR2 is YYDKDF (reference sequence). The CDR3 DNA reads TGTGCCACCAGCCCCCGACTAGCGGGGGGGCATGAGCAGTTCTTC. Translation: CATSPRLAGGHEQFF. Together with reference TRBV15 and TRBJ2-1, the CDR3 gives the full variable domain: DAMVIQNPRYQVTQFGKPVTLSCSQTLNHNVMYWYQQKSSQAPKLLFHYYDKDFNNEADTPDNFQSRRPNTSFCFLDIRSPGLGDTAMYLCATSPRLAGGHEQFFGPGTRLTVL.